This T cell receptor (beta chain) came from a study of T-cell memory formation after mild COVID-19. TCRdb ran MiXCR on the 5' RACE reads and lists one entry per CDR3 protein. The sample comprises more than 100,000 distinct CDR3 sequences, approximately 5.9% of which are singletons, and roughly 2% rests with the top ten. Germline lookup yields CDR1 SGDLS and CDR2 YYNGEE. V was pared by 0 bases and J by 2 bases, with 5 bases between. CDR3 length: 13 residues. This clonotype was observed at least ten times. The antigen is unknown. Whole-study results and caveats: Clones contracting across day 15 to 85 had a balanced CD4/CD8 profile; later expanding clones leaned CD4+. Those CD4+ clones that contracted were mainly in CM and EM (CD8+ ones in EMRA).

Sequencing was done on a sample of PBMCs or a T cell subset sorted from them (not recorded which). The receptor was derived from an adult woman who had mild COVID-19 (a few samples of this study predate the infection). Cell type and time point are not known. The chain links TRBV9 to TRBJ2-5; the D is unclear. This chain's CDR3 is CASSVGTQETQYF. CDR3 sequence (DNA): TGTGCCAGCAGCGTAGGAACACAAGAGACCCAGTACTTC.